Listed here are 32 T cell receptor beta chains from one sample, sequenced in a study of identical twins (dated by TCRdb to the mid-2010s). Libraries were prepared through 5' RACE. The sequencing machine was an Illumina HiSeq 2000. TCRdb cleaned the public reads at Q25 with fastp, built clones with MiXCR and kept in-frame beta chains. All rows with the same CDR3 protein become a single entry with the most common DNA and genes. This sample holds more than 200,000 distinct CDR3 sequences; less than 10% were observed only once. Of the sample, about 5.2% falls within the top ten clones. The sample taken for sequencing was memory (CD45RO+) T cells sorted from blood. The sample's cell subset or site label, decoded: CD45RO+ enriched T cells. These receptors were obtained from a woman aged 18-30 years in good health.

The rearrangement uses TRBV6-9 and TRBJ2-7; D possibly corresponds to TRBD2 (6 bases). This CDR3 comprises 13 residues. Looked up from germline, CDR1 is MNHGY and CDR2 is SVAAGI. The CDR3 here is CAPPRGSSYEQYF. CDR3 nucleotide sequence: TGTGCGCCCCCGCGGGGAAGCTCCTACGAGCAGTACTTC.

The chain is built from TRBV29-1 and TRBJ2-3; 8 nucleotides match TRBD2. Germline loops: CDR1 SQVTM, CDR2 ANQGSEA. The length of the CDR3 is 14 residues. V gave up 3 bases and J gave up 3 bases; unmatched junction bases: 5. Here the CDR3 reads CSVESSGSTDTQYF. For the CDR3, the DNA is TGCAGCGTTGAGTCCAGCGGGAGTACAGATACGCAGTATTTT.

This clonotype occurred a few times. This chain connects TRBV3-1 to TRBJ2-2, with D maybe TRBD1 (5 bases). V lost 0 bases and J 2 bases, leaving 13 bases between the germline ends. The CDR3 spans 17 residues. CDR1 and CDR2 (germline): LGHDT, YNNKEL (reference sequence). CDR3 residues: CASSQEGRSLNTGELFF. The CDR3 coding sequence is TGTGCCAGCAGCCAAGAGGGGCGGAGCCTAAACACCGGGGAGCTGTTTTTT. Full variable domain (missing parts from reference TRBV3-1 and TRBJ2-2): DTAVSQTPKYLVTQMGNDKSIKCEQNLGHDTMYWYKQDSKKFLKIMFSYNNKELIINETVPNRFSPKSPDKAHLNLHINSLELGDSAVYFCASSQEGRSLNTGELFFGEGSRLTVL.

This clonotype occurred a few times. The chain is built from TRBV29-1 and TRBJ2-1, with a possible D match to TRBD1 (8 bases). Per the germline V gene, CDR1 is SQVTM and CDR2 is ANQGSEA. Trimming cost V 0 bases and J 1 base, with 16 bases left between them. This CDR3 has 17 residues. CDR3 sequence reads: CSVEERQGTISYNEQFF. The CDR3 DNA follows: TGCAGCGTTGAAGAGCGACAGGGGACTATTTCCTACAATGAGCAGTTCTTC.

The table lists this clonotype with a few counts. This sequence joins TRBV10-3 and TRBJ2-3; perhaps TRBD2 as D (6 bases). V was shortened by 6 bases and J by 0 bases, with 10 bases between the two germline ends. CDR3 length: 14 amino acids. In germline, CDR1 is ENHRY, CDR2 SYGVKD. CDR3 region: CAIRQTSSTDTQYF. In DNA form, the CDR3 reads TGTGCCATCAGGCAAACTAGCAGCACAGATACGCAGTATTTT.

In its sample, this clonotype was seen a few times. CDR3 region: CASSPYRDGEQYF. The CDR3 nucleotides are TGTGCCAGCAGCCCGTACAGGGACGGAGAGCAGTACTTC. J is TRBJ2-7 and V is TRBV3-1, with D possibly being TRBD1 (6 bases). Looked up from germline, CDR1 is LGHDT and CDR2 is YNNKEL (reference sequence). This CDR3 has 13 amino acids. The V and J ends lost 4 bases and 7 bases respectively, with 14 bases between them.

This clonotype appeared a few times. The chain joins TRBV12-3 or TRBV12-4 to TRBJ2-7; D unclear. V lost 3 bases to trimming and J lost 6 bases, with 9 bases between them. This CDR3 is built from 12 residues. Here the CDR3 DNA reads TGTGCCAGCAGTTTGATGGTATCCGAGCAGTACTTC. This codes for CASSLMVSEQYF.

There are many counts of this clonotype. The rearrangement uses TRBV5-1 and TRBJ2-6; no reliable D call. The germline CDR1 and CDR2 sequences are SGHRS and YFSETQ. This CDR3 has 16 amino acids. The ends were cut back, 0 bases at V and 0 bases at J, with 7 bases in the middle. The DNA for the CDR3 is TGCGCCAGCAGCTTGGGACTGAACTCTGGGGCCAACGTCCTGACTTTC. It is translated as CASSLGLNSGANVLTF.

At least ten counts were recorded for this clonotype. This chain uses TRBV12-3 or TRBV12-4 with TRBJ2-5; TRBD1 or TRBD2 may be the D gene (6 bases each). V gave up 6 bases and J gave up 2 bases, with 16 bases separating them. This CDR3 comprises 15 residues. The CDR3 is CASRSGGQGQETQYF. The CDR3 bases are TGTGCCAGCAGAAGTGGGGGGCAGGGGCAAGAGACCCAGTACTTC.

Ten or more counts support this clonotype. The chain recombines TRBV20-1 with TRBJ2-7; TRBD2 agrees at 7 bases. Germline loops: CDR1 DFQATT, CDR2 SNEGSKA (reference sequence). Unmatched junction bases numbered 5, after V lost 6 bases and J lost 3 bases. The CDR3 length is 12 residues. In DNA form, the CDR3 reads TGCAGTGCCCAACCGGGAGGCTACGAGCAGTACTTC. This encodes CSAQPGGYEQYF.

V is TRBV5-1 and J is TRBJ2-3; D may correspond to TRBD1 or TRBD2 (5 bases each). Trimming took 1 base from V and 6 from J, leaving 6 bases between them. CDR3 size: 12 residues. CDR1 SGHRS and CDR2 YFSETQ come from the germline V gene. The CDR3 region is CASSLWGDTQYF. The CDR3 coding sequence is TGCGCCAGCAGCTTGTGGGGGGATACGCAGTATTTT.

The rearrangement joins TRBV20-1 to TRBJ1-5, with 7 bases fitting TRBD1. The CDR3 totals 14 residues. V lost 1 base, J lost 3 bases, and 3 bases stayed unmatched. CDR1 is DFQATT and CDR2 is SNEGSKA in the germline V gene (reference sequence). Here the CDR3 reads CSARGDRDNQPQHF. CDR3 in DNA: TGCAGTGCTAGAGGGGACAGAGACAATCAGCCCCAGCATTTT.

This clonotype was seen a handful of times. The chain carries TRBV15 and TRBJ1-1, with a tentative D call TRBD1 (5 bases). V gave up 0 bases and J gave up 11 bases, with 13 bases separating them. The germline gives CDR1 LNHNV, CDR2 YYDKDF (reference sequence). The length of the CDR3 is 13 residues. The CDR3 nucleotides are TGTGCCACCAGCAGAGACCCTGTCGGGGGGGCTTTCTTT. Its protein product is CATSRDPVGGAFF.

This clonotype was counted at least ten times. V and J are TRBV20-1 and TRBJ2-3, with 8 positions matching TRBD2. Germline-derived CDR1 and CDR2 are DFQATT and SNEGSKA (reference sequence). Unmatched junction bases numbered 6, after V lost 3 bases and J lost 1 base. CDR3 length: 15 residues. CDR3 nucleotide sequence: TGCAGTGCTAGCGGGGGGGCCTTGGGCACAGATACGCAGTATTTT. It encodes CSASGGALGTDTQYF.

The genes are TRBV5-1 and TRBJ2-1; TRBD2 agrees at 14 bases. Germline V gene data show CDR1 as SGHRS and CDR2 as YFSETQ. CDR3 length equals 18 residues. V lost 2 bases and J lost 3; bases outside the gene matches: 7. The CDR3 bases are TGCGCCAGCAGCTTTGGGGGACTAGCGGGAGCGGGCTACAATGAGCAGTTCTTC. It specifies CASSFGGLAGAGYNEQFF. The full variable domain, its missing parts supplied by reference TRBV5-1 and TRBJ2-1, is KAGVTQTPRYLIKTRGQQVTLSCSPISGHRSVSWYQQTPGQGLQFLFEYFSETQRNKGNFPGRFSGRQFSNSRSEMNVSTLELGDSALYLCASSFGGLAGAGYNEQFFGPGTRLTVL.

The J gene is TRBJ2-7, the V gene TRBV10-3; a possible D gene is TRBD1 (6 bases). Trimming left V 6 bases short and J 7 bases short, with 16 bases between. Germline V gives CDR1 ENHRY, CDR2 SYGVKD. There are 13 residues in the CDR3. CDR3 amino acids: CAIRTAGADEQYF. DNA for the CDR3: TGTGCCATCAGGACTGCAGGGGCGGATGAGCAGTACTTC.

This clonotype was detected only a few times. V usage is TRBV20-1 and J usage is TRBJ2-7; 7 bases are shared with TRBD2. Trimming at V came to 6 bases and at J to 6 bases, leaving 8 bases not matched to a gene. Germline V gene data show CDR1 as DFQATT and CDR2 as SNEGSKA (reference sequence). The CDR3 contains 12 residues. This chain's CDR3 is CSARGETREQYF. The DNA for the CDR3 is TGCAGTGCCCGGGGGGAAACTCGCGAGCAGTACTTC.

There are a few counts of this clonotype. The chain recombines TRBV4-3 with TRBJ1-4; D perhaps matches TRBD1 (5 bases). This CDR3 has 16 residues. CDR1 is LGHNA, CDR2 YSLEER, per germline. V lost 4 bases and J lost 5, with 17 bases in between. In nucleotides, the CDR3 is TGCGCCAGCAGCCCCAAGGGCCGGGGACCGAATGAAAAACTGTTTTTT. The encoded protein is CASSPKGRGPNEKLFF.

This clonotype has only a few counts. This chain joins TRBV9 and TRBJ2-3; 8 nucleotides line up with TRBD2. The CDR3 runs to 15 residues. V was clipped by 4 bases and J by 3 bases; unmatched bases: 7. CDR1 and CDR2 (germline): SGDLS, YYNGEE. The CDR3 DNA sequence: TGTGCCAGCAGCACCGGGGGGGGAACGACAGATACGCAGTATTTT. Encoded protein: CASSTGGGTTDTQYF.

This clonotype was found many times. The V and J genes are TRBV5-1 and TRBJ2-7; 7 nucleotides line up with TRBD1. The CDR3 runs 14 residues. From germline, CDR1 is SGHRS and CDR2 YFSETQ. Trimming took 4 bases from V and 3 from J; bases not matched to a gene: 7. DNA for the CDR3: TGCGCCAGCAGCCCGGGACAGTCCATCTACGAGCAGTACTTC. Encoded protein: CASSPGQSIYEQYF.

In this sample, this clonotype turned up a few times. This chain connects TRBV7-2 to TRBJ2-5; D uncertain. Germline V gene data show CDR1 as SGHTA and CDR2 as FQGNSA. The CDR3 runs 15 residues. V was clipped by 2 bases and J by 1 base, with 11 bases between them. The CDR3 DNA is TGTGCCAGCAGCTTAAGTATCAGCCCCCAAGAGACCCAGTACTTC. It yields the protein CASSLSISPQETQYF.

This clonotype appeared many times. V is TRBV30 and J is TRBJ2-7, with D unclear. Germline V gene lookup returns CDR1 GTSNPN and CDR2 SVGIG (reference sequence). The CDR3 consists of 14 residues. Trimming removed 2 bases from V and 1 base from J, with 12 bases in between. The CDR3 DNA sequence: TGTGCCTGGAGTCCCCCCGCTGGATCCTACGAGCAGTACTTC. As protein: CAWSPPAGSYEQYF.

The sample holds many counts of this clonotype. This chain joins TRBV14 and TRBJ1-5; D is undetermined. The CDR3 sequence is 13 residues long. In germline, CDR1 is SGHDN, CDR2 FVKESK. V lost 0 bases, J lost 6 bases, and 6 bases lay in between. CDR3 nucleotide sequence: TGTGCCAGCAGCCAAGATCTGTTTCAGCCCCAGCATTTT. It is translated as CASSQDLFQPQHF.

The V gene is TRBV2, the J gene TRBJ2-3, with a tentative D call TRBD2 (6 bases). CDR1 is SNHLY, CDR2 FYNNEI, per germline. V lost 4 bases, J lost 4 bases, and 15 bases lay in between. The CDR3 runs to 15 residues. The CDR3 region has the DNA TGTGCCAGCAGTGCGAGGAGGGGTGATGCAGATACGCAGTATTTT. Its translation is CASSARRGDADTQYF. Full variable domain (rest looked up from reference TRBV2 and TRBJ2-3): EPEVTQTPSHQVTQMGQEVILRCVPISNHLYFYWYRQILGQKVEFLVSFYNNEISEKSEIFDDQFSVERPDGSNFTLKIRSTKLEDSAMYFCASSARRGDADTQYFGPGTRLTVL.

This clonotype was observed at least ten times. The chain joins TRBV12-3 or TRBV12-4 to TRBJ1-5; perhaps TRBD1 as D (5 bases). The CDR3 covers 13 residues. The germline V and J ends were trimmed by 6 bases and 7 bases, with 13 bases remaining between them. The CDR3 protein is CASSNQGWQPQHF. The DNA of the CDR3 is TGTGCCAGCAGCAATCAGGGTTGGCAGCCCCAGCATTTT.

The chain is built from TRBV20-1 and TRBJ2-7; tentative D call: TRBD2 (6 bases). From germline, CDR1 is DFQATT and CDR2 SNEGSKA (reference sequence). V was clipped by 2 bases and J by 6 bases, with 17 bases between them. This CDR3 has 14 amino acids. CDR3 residues: CSARFSQGGGEQYF. CDR3 coding DNA: TGCAGTGCTAGATTTTCCCAGGGAGGCGGCGAGCAGTACTTC.

Note on this clonotype: The junction departs from the called germline gene at one end, perhaps through a read error. The chain couples TRBV5-1 to TRBJ2-1; the D gene is possibly TRBD2 (6 bases). Germline V gives CDR1 SGHRS, CDR2 YFSETQ. This CDR3 comprises 16 residues. The CDR3 coding sequence is TGCCCCAGCAGCTCGGGACTTAGCAGCAAGTACAATGAGCAGTTCTTC. It encodes CPSSSGLSSKYNEQFF.

The chain is built from TRBV27 and TRBJ2-5; 9 bases match TRBD1. CDR1 and CDR2 (germline): MNHEY, SMNVEV (reference sequence). V lost 3 bases to trimming and J lost 4 bases; unmatched junction nucleotides: 15. CDR3 length equals 18 residues. This CDR3 is CASSFSSGTGMLRETQYF. The CDR3 DNA reads TGTGCCAGCAGTTTCTCTTCCGGGACAGGGATGTTAAGAGAGACCCAGTACTTC.

This clonotype was counted ten times or more. The V gene is TRBV15, the J gene TRBJ2-1, with TRBD2 matching 8 bases. This CDR3 comprises 17 residues. The V and J ends lost 6 bases and 7 bases, in that order; junction bases with no gene match: 17. The germline V gene has CDR1 LNHNV and CDR2 YYDKDF (reference sequence). CDR3 sequence: CATRRRAGAKPGNEQFF. The CDR3 nucleotides read TGTGCCACCAGGAGAAGAGCGGGAGCTAAACCTGGAAATGAGCAGTTCTTC.

Concerning this clonotype itself: Being one base from a much bigger clone, this may be a read error. V usage is TRBV7-9 and J usage is TRBJ2-3; D unresolved. This CDR3 is 14 amino acids long. Germline V lookup: CDR1 SEHNR, CDR2 FQNEAQ (reference sequence). CDR3 residues: CGSSFGQDVGTQYF. The CDR3, as DNA: TGTGGCAGCAGCTTTGGCCAGGATGTTGGAACGCAGTATTTT. Variable domain in full (rest from reference TRBV7-9 and TRBJ2-3): DTGVSQNPRHKITKRGQNVTFRCDPISEHNRLYWYRQTLGQGPEFLTYFQNEAQLEKSRLLSDRFSAERPKGSFSTLEIQRTEQGDSAMYLCGSSFGQDVGTQYFGPGTRLTVL.

The chain recombines TRBV12-3 or TRBV12-4 with TRBJ2-3, with D hard to call. Trimming took off 10 bases at V and 1 base at J, with 18 bases between the two ends. This CDR3 comprises 15 residues. The CDR3 sequence is CAITDSQLGTDTQYF. CDR3 bases: TGTGCCATCACCGACTCCCAGCTGGGCACAGATACGCAGTATTTT.

This clonotype was seen repeatedly, ten times or more. This chain links TRBV4-3 with TRBJ2-1; 7 positions agree with TRBD2. Germline CDR1 is LGHNA and CDR2 is YSLEER. V shed 2 bases and J 8 bases; nucleotides not matched to a gene: 9. The CDR3 consists of 15 residues. The DNA for the CDR3 is TGCGCCAGCAGCCAACTTCGGACTAGGAGCGATGAGCAGTTCTTC. This gives the protein CASSQLRTRSDEQFF.